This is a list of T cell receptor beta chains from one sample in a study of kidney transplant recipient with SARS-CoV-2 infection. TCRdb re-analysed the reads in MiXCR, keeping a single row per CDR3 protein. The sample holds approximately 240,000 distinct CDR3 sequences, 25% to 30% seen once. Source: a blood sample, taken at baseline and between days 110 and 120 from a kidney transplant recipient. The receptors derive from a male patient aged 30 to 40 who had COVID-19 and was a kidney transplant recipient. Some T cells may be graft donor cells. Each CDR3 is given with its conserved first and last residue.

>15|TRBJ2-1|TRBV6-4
CASKGGGHPYNEQFF
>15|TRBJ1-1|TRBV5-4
CASTLRQVSNTEAVF
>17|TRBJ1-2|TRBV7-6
CASSEVIESRKTYGYTF
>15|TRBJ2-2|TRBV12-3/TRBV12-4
CASKFLAGGNGELFF
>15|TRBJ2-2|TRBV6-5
CASSRLAGVTGELFF
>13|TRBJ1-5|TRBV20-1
CSARDLEHQPQHF
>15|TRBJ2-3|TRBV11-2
CASSLRGRGGDTQYF
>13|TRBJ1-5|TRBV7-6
CASSSALGQPQHF
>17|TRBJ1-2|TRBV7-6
CASSEIGESRKTYGCTF
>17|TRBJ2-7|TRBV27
CASSLRPGGDIGDEQYF
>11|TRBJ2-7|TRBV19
CASAQGETQYF
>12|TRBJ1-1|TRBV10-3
CAIRLGNTEAFF
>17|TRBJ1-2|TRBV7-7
CSGSWINKCRKTYGYTF
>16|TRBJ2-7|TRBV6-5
CASRVAGGGGSYEQYF
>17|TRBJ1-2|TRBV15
CATSFEERCGKTYGYTF
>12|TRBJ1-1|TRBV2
CASSGTETKAFF
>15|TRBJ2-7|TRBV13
CASSMKGQGFNEQYF
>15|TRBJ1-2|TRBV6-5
CASSPFPGSLDGYTF
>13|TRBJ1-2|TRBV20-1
CSAPPRGSDGYTF
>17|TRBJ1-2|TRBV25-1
CASSCQIELGKTYGYTF
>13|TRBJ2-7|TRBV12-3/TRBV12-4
CASGRTGAYEQYF
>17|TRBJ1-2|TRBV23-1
CASSHKWLRRKTYGYTF
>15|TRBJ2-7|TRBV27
CASSPKDRGPYEQYF
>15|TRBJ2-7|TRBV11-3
CASSDRDSSSYEQYF
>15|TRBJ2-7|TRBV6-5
CASSYPGGGPGEQYF
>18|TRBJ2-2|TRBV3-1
CASSAASPISGLAGELFF
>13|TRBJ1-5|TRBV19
CASRDREWQPQHF
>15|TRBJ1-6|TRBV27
CASSSSGTNNSPLHF
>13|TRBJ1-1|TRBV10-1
CASSGTMNTEAFF
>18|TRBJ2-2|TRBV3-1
CASSMNIPISGLTGELFF
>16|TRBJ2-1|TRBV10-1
CASSRLAGVIYNEQFF
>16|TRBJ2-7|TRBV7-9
CASSSQLAGEPYEQYF
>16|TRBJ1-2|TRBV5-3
CARGALVVRKTYGYTF
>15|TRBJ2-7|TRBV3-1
CASSQDPGRSYEQYF
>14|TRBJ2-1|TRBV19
CASARGSSYNEQFF
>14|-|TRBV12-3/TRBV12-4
CASSLDASGYEQYF
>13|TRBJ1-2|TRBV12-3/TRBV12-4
CASSTGTVYGYTF
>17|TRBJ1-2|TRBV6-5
CASSLVNSMRKTYGYTF
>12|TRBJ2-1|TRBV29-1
CSVIRTGRVQFF
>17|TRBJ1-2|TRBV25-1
CASSDKKELGKTYGYTF
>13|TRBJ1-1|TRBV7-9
CASSFLSGGKAFF
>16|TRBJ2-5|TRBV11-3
CASSPRERGAQETQYF